Each of the 6 T cell receptor beta chains below was sequenced from the same sample in a study of T cell responses to AZD1222 COVID-19 vaccine. TCRdb's copy holds only in-frame clones and misses some; the assay was immunoSEQ multiplex PCR. The sample consists of about 120,000 clones, about 91% of them appearing once. The sequences come from peripheral blood, collected on day 0 of AZD1222 vaccination. All receptors derive from an adult in good health.

The chain has TRBV5-4 and TRBJ1-1; D is unclear. The CDR3 has 13 residues. The germline V gene encodes CDR1 SGHNT and CDR2 YYREEE (reference sequence). V was pared by 5 bases and J by 5 bases, with 13 bases between. The CDR3 DNA reads as TGTGCCAGCAGTTCCCCCCCCTATACTGAAGCTTTCTTT. Encoded protein: CASSSPPYTEAFF.

This clone was seen many times. This chain uses TRBV28 with TRBJ1-2; tentatively, D is TRBD1 (5 bases). Trimming left V 6 bases short and J 4 bases short, with 9 bases between. CDR1 and CDR2 from the germline V gene are MDHEN and SYDVKM. The CDR3 spans 12 residues. CDR3 protein: CASRHQGYGYTF. The CDR3 region has the DNA TGTGCCAGCAGGCATCAGGGCTATGGCTACACCTTC.

The chain couples TRBV7-9 to TRBJ2-7, with D perhaps matching TRBD1 (6 bases). V lost 8 bases and J lost 6, with 20 bases in between. Looked up from germline, CDR1 is SEHNR and CDR2 is FQNEAQ (reference sequence). This CDR3 has 14 amino acids. The chain's CDR3 is CASCRMGQSSEQYF. In nucleotides, the CDR3 is TGTGCCAGCTGTCGTATGGGACAATCATCCGAGCAGTACTTC.

As DNA, the CDR3 is TGTGCCAGCAGCACACTACAGGGGGCTAACTATGGCTACACCTTC. As protein: CASSTLQGANYGYTF. The chain joins TRBV7-2 to TRBJ1-2; TRBD1 matches at 8 bases. The CDR3 runs to 15 residues. The germline gives CDR1 SGHTA, CDR2 FQGNSA. V was clipped by 5 bases and J by 0 bases; unmatched bases: 5.

This chain links TRBV5-5 with TRBJ1-2, with D unclear. The germline CDR1 and CDR2 sequences are SGHKS and YYEKEE (reference sequence). The CDR3 length is 13 residues. Trimming shortened V by 2 bases and J by 4 bases, and 9 bases separated the two germline ends. CDR3 coding DNA: TGTGCCAGCAGCTTAAGGATTCCCTATGGCTACACCTTC. Protein: CASSLRIPYGYTF.

V and J are TRBV6-2 or TRBV6-3 and TRBJ1-4; D is undetermined. Per the germline V gene, CDR1 is MNHEY and CDR2 is SVGEGT. Deletions cut 6 bases from V and 6 bases from J, with 20 bases between. CDR3 length: 16 amino acids. DNA of the CDR3: TGTGCCAGCAGCCCTCAGGTGGGGTTCCTTGATGAAAAACTGTTTTTT. Translated: CASSPQVGFLDEKLFF.